The rows below give T cell receptor beta chains drawn from one sample of a study of technical replicates of blood from a handful of donors. Profiling relied on immunoSEQ multiplex PCR, and the TCRdb table lists in-frame clones only, not all of them. The sample holds more than 65,000 clones, more than 85% seen once. Sequencing input: T cells isolated from PBMCs. Receptors were obtained from a human donor in good health. Each CDR3 is given with its conserved first and last residue. The D gene is left open where the match is weak. Expanded clones are given a class, and other clones once, few, many or no size at all.

>.|TRBV28|14|.|TRBJ2-1
TGTGCCAGCAGGGACAGCAGCTCCTACAATGAGCAGTTCTTC
CASRDSSSYNEQFF
>.|TRBV29-1|12|TRBD1|TRBJ2-7
TGCAGCGGCGGACAGGGCTCCTACGAGCAGTACTTC
CSGGQGSYEQYF
>.|TRBV28|14|TRBD1|TRBJ2-7
TGTGCCAGCAGTTTATCAGGGGGCCACTACGAGCAGTACTTC
CASSLSGGHYEQYF
>once|TRBV5-8|16|TRBD2|TRBJ2-4
TGTGCCAGCAGCTCTGGACTAGCGATAGCCAAAAACATTCAGTACTTC
CASSSGLAIAKNIQYF
>.|TRBV19|14|TRBD1|TRBJ1-1
TGTGCCAGTAGTAGGCAGGGGGTGAACACTGAAGCTTTCTTT
CASSRQGVNTEAFF
>.|TRBV9|15|TRBD2|TRBJ2-1
TGTGCCAGCAGCGCGCGGGAGGGGGTTGACAATGAGCAGTTCTTC
CASSAREGVDNEQFF
>.|TRBV15|17|TRBD1|TRBJ1-1
TGTGCCACCAGCAGGGGAATCGGGACAGGGGGCTACACTGAAGCTTTCTTT
CATSRGIGTGGYTEAFF
>.|TRBV5-4|14|.|TRBJ1-1
TGTGCCAGCAGCTTGGAGGCGGGAGGCACTGAAGCTTTCTTT
CASSLEAGGTEAFF
>.|TRBV28|16|.|TRBJ1-2
TGTGCCAGCAGTTTAACGTCCGGGGCCAGGGGAGATGGCTACACCTTC
CASSLTSGARGDGYTF
>.|TRBV5-4|15|.|TRBJ2-2
TGTGCCAGCGGTATACCGGGACACAGCACCGGGGAGCTGTTTTTT
CASGIPGHSTGELFF
>once|TRBV11-2|14|.|TRBJ1-1
TGTGCCAGCAGCTTAGACAGGTTGTACACTGAAGCTTTCTTT
CASSLDRLYTEAFF
>once|TRBV5-1|14|.|TRBJ1-5
TGCGCCAGCAGCTTGACGGGGGAGGATCAGCCCCAGCATTTT
CASSLTGEDQPQHF
>.|TRBV28|15|TRBD1|TRBJ1-5
TGTGCCAGCAGTTTAGGAGGGGGCGCACGACAGCCCCAGCATTTT
CASSLGGGARQPQHF
>.|TRBV11-2|15|.|TRBJ2-1
TGTGCCAGCAGCGTTCGAAGGGGGACCTACAATGAGCAGTTCTTC
CASSVRRGTYNEQFF
>.|TRBV28|12|TRBD2|TRBJ2-3
TGTGCCAGCAGTTTAGGACTAGCTCAGCAGTATTTT
CASSLGLAQQYF
>.|TRBV6-4|15|TRBD2|TRBJ2-3
TGTGCCAGCAGTTTAGTAGCGGGGCCCACAGATACGCAGTATTTT
CASSLVAGPTDTQYF
>.|TRBV7-9|15|TRBD2|TRBJ2-3
TGTGCCAGCAGCACCCGAGCGGGAGACACAGATACGCAGTATTTT
CASSTRAGDTDTQYF
>.|TRBV11-2|15|TRBD2|TRBJ2-7
TGTGCCAGCAGCTTAGCTAGCGGTAGCTCCTACGAGCAGTACTTC
CASSLASGSSYEQYF
>once|TRBV29-1|13|TRBD2|TRBJ2-7
TGCAGCGTTGAAGAAGGGACTAGCTACGAGCAGTACTTC
CSVEEGTSYEQYF
>.|TRBV10-3|12|.|TRBJ1-1
TGTGCCGTACAGGGCCCGAACACTGAAGCTTTCTTT
CAVQGPNTEAFF
>.|TRBV4-2|16|.|TRBJ1-1
TGTGCCAGCAGCCCGGGCCTTCAGGAGGTGAACACTGAAGCTTTCTTT
CASSPGLQEVNTEAFF
>.|TRBV1|15|.|TRBJ1-4
TGCACCAGCAGCCAAGTGGAACAGAGAGATGAAAAACTGTTTTTT
CTSSQVEQRDEKLFF
>.|TRBV15|15|.|TRBJ1-5
TGTGCCACCAGCAGAAGCTCAGGGGCGGGTGGGCCCCAGCATTTT
CATSRSSGAGGPQHF
>.|TRBV7-6|14|.|TRBJ1-1
TGTGCCAGCAGCTCACACTTCAAGGAGACTGAAGCTTTCTTT
CASSSHFKETEAFF
>.|TRBV4-1|13|.|TRBJ1-1
TGCGCCAGCAGCCCCGGAGGGAACACTGAAGCTTTCTTT
CASSPGGNTEAFF
>.|TRBV5-1|13|.|TRBJ1-1
TGCGCCAGCAGCTCGGAGTCGGGGATTGATGCTTTCTTT
CASSSESGIDAFF
>.|TRBV9|15|TRBD2|TRBJ2-1
TGTGCCAGCAGCGTACTCGGGACTAGCGGGAATGAGCAGTTCTTC
CASSVLGTSGNEQFF
>.|TRBV7-9|17|TRBD2|TRBJ2-7
TGTGCCAGCAGCTTAAATTTAGCGGGTGATATCTCCTACGAGCAGTACTTC
CASSLNLAGDISYEQYF
>.|TRBV5-1|14|TRBD1|TRBJ2-7
TGCGCCAGCAGCTTACCGGGACAGGGTATAGAGCAGTACTTC
CASSLPGQGIEQYF
>.|TRBV5-1|13|.|TRBJ1-2
TGCGCCAGCACGGCCGGGGATAACTATGGCTACACCTTC
CASTAGDNYGYTF
>.|TRBV11-2|18|TRBD2|TRBJ2-3
TGTGCCAGCAGCTTATTTGGAGAGCGGGAGGTGAGCACAGATACGCAGTATTTT
CASSLFGEREVSTDTQYF
>.|TRBV25-1|12|.|TRBJ1-5
TGTGCCAGCAGTGCCGCGAATCAGCCCCAGCATTTT
CASSAANQPQHF
>.|TRBV4-1|15|.|TRBJ1-1
TGCGCCAGCAGCCTAGGGGGGGCTTGGAACACTGAAGCTTTCTTT
CASSLGGAWNTEAFF
>.|TRBV30|13|TRBD1|TRBJ2-7
TGTGCCTGGAGTGCGACAGGGGGAGGGGAGCAGTACTTC
CAWSATGGGEQYF
>.|TRBV28|14|TRBD1|TRBJ1-1
TGTGCCAGCAGTTTATCGACAGGGTTAACTGAAGCTTTCTTT
CASSLSTGLTEAFF